A single sample is the source of the 30 T cell receptor beta chains below, sequenced in a study of blood T cell repertoires in COVID-19. Clones were read by immunoSEQ multiplex PCR, and TCRdb kept only the in-frame ones, dropping some. The table includes fewer than 40,000 clones, approximately 90% detected once. Sequencing was carried out using peripheral blood. These receptors came from a man between 65 and 85 years old with active COVID-19.

The chain couples TRBV7-6 to TRBJ1-1; weak D call: TRBD1 (5 bases). V was shortened by 1 base and J by 5 bases, with 11 bases between the two germline ends. The CDR3 has 14 amino acids. The V gene's germline CDR1 is SGHVS and CDR2 FNYEAQ. The CDR3 nucleotides read TGTGCCAGCAGCTTAGGCTTCGGGGGGACTGAAGCTTTCTTT. Its protein product is CASSLGFGGTEAFF.

A single count supports this clone. V and J are TRBV7-2 and TRBJ2-7, with D tentatively TRBD2 (5 bases). Per germline, CDR1 SGHTA and CDR2 FQGNSA. This CDR3 contains 15 residues. The V gene lost 1 base and the J gene lost 4 bases, with 14 bases spanning the gap. CDR3 amino acids: CASSLGTRVGYEQYF. In nucleotides, the CDR3 is TGTGCCAGCAGCTTAGGGACGCGGGTTGGTTACGAGCAGTACTTC.

The rearrangement uses TRBV28 and TRBJ1-6, with TRBD1 as a possible D gene (5 bases). Between the trimmed V and J ends, which lost 6 bases and 4 bases, there was a span of 13 bases. The CDR3 sequence is 15 residues long. Germline-derived CDR1 and CDR2 are MDHEN and SYDVKM. This CDR3 is CASRSGRAYNSPLHF. The CDR3 nucleotides are TGTGCCAGCAGGTCGGGCAGGGCTTATAATTCACCCCTCCACTTT.

V usage is TRBV28 and J usage is TRBJ2-7, with D maybe TRBD1 (5 bases). From germline, CDR1 is MDHEN and CDR2 SYDVKM. The V gene lost 2 bases and the J gene lost 3 bases, with 11 bases spanning the gap. The CDR3 covers 14 residues. As DNA, the CDR3 is TGTGCCAGCAGTTTACCCGTCAGGGACTACGAGCAGTACTTC. This gives the protein CASSLPVRDYEQYF.

The chain is built from TRBV7-3 and TRBJ2-7, with 7 bases lining up with TRBD2. The CDR3 sequence is 14 residues long. The trim removed 8 bases at V and 3 bases at J, leaving 10 bases unmatched. The V gene's germline CDR1 is SGHTA and CDR2 FQGTGA. The CDR3 reads CASSAREGLYEQYF. The CDR3, as DNA: TGTGCCAGCTCGGCGAGGGAGGGCCTCTACGAGCAGTACTTC.

This clone has ten or more counts. The rearrangement links TRBV28 to TRBJ1-5; 7 bases are a match to TRBD1. From germline, CDR1 is MDHEN and CDR2 SYDVKM. V lost 7 bases and J lost 7; bases outside the gene matches: 13. There are 15 residues in the CDR3. The CDR3 reads CASNQGGQNTQPQHF. The CDR3 region has the DNA TGTGCCAGCAACCAGGGGGGACAGAATACACAGCCCCAGCATTTT.

This chain uses TRBV19 with TRBJ1-2, with TRBD1 as a possible D gene (5 bases). V lost 4 bases to trimming and J lost 0 bases, with 9 bases between them. The germline V gene encodes CDR1 LNHDA and CDR2 SQIVND (reference sequence). The CDR3 spans 14 residues. As DNA, the CDR3 is TGTGCCAGTAGTAAGGACAAAACTAACTATGGCTACACCTTC. Translated: CASSKDKTNYGYTF.

This chain links TRBV30 with TRBJ2-2, with D maybe TRBD1 (6 bases). CDR1 and CDR2 (germline): GTSNPN, SVGIG (reference sequence). Trimming left V 3 bases short and J 4 bases short, with 12 bases between. The CDR3 is 14 amino acids. The CDR3 DNA is TGTGCCTGGAGCCCCACAGGGTTCACCGGGGAGCTGTTTTTT. Translated, it gives CAWSPTGFTGELFF.

The chain links TRBV15 to TRBJ2-5; 12 positions match TRBD2. This CDR3 comprises 17 residues. Germline CDR1 and CDR2: LNHNV and YYDKDF (reference sequence). After removal of 1 base from V and 2 bases from J, the junction contained 5 bases not matched to a gene. The CDR3 region is CATSRAGTSGYQETQYF. The CDR3 nucleotides are TGTGCCACCAGCAGAGCTGGGACTAGCGGGTATCAAGAGACCCAGTACTTC. Together with reference TRBV15 and TRBJ2-5, the CDR3 gives the full variable domain: DAMVIQNPRYQVTQFGKPVTLSCSQTLNHNVMYWYQQKSSQAPKLLFHYYDKDFNNEADTPDNFQSRRPNTSFCFLDIRSPGLGDTAMYLCATSRAGTSGYQETQYFGPGTRLLVL.

In this sample, this clone turned up once. At the DNA level, this CDR3 is encoded by other sequences in the same sample as well. The chain has TRBV18 and TRBJ1-1; D might be TRBD1 (6 bases). The CDR3 spans 14 residues. Per the germline V gene, CDR1 is KGHSH and CDR2 is LQKENI. Trimming took 3 bases from V and 1 from J, leaving 9 bases between them. The CDR3 DNA sequence: TGTGCCAGCTCACCGGACAGAAAGAACACTGAAGCTTTCTTT. Translation gives CASSPDRKNTEAFF. The whole variable domain, filled in from reference TRBV18 and TRBJ1-1, reads NAGVMQNPRHLVRRRGQEARLRCSPMKGHSHVYWYRQLPEEGLKFMVYLQKENIIDESGMPKERFSAEFPKEGPSILRIQQVVRGDSAAYFCASSPDRKNTEAFFGQGTRLTVV.

The CDR3 loop reads CASSVARGRQPQHF. The CDR3 nucleotides read TGTGCCAGCAGCGTAGCCAGGGGGCGTCAGCCCCAGCATTTT. The chain couples TRBV9 to TRBJ1-5; 8 positions agree with TRBD1. V shed 0 bases, J shed 6 bases, and the junction held 2 bases outside the gene matches. The V gene's germline CDR1 is SGDLS and CDR2 YYNGEE. The CDR3 contains 14 residues.

This clone was recorded once. This rearrangement joins TRBV3-1 (or the pseudogene TRBV3-2) to TRBJ2-1; no definite D call. Germline assignment: CDR1 LGHDT and CDR2 YNNKEL (reference sequence). The CDR3 covers 13 residues. V lost 1 base to trimming and J lost 5 bases, with 6 bases between them. CDR3 amino acids: CASSQGRDNEQFF. CDR3 DNA sequence: TGTGCCAGCAGCCAAGGCCGGGACAATGAGCAGTTCTTC.

This chain uses TRBV15 with TRBJ1-5; 7 bases agree with TRBD1. CDR3 length: 13 residues. V trimming: 5 bases; J trimming: 2 bases; junction bases outside the gene matches: 0. Germline CDR1 and CDR2: LNHNV and YYDKDF (reference sequence). The CDR3 DNA follows: TGTGCCACCAGCGGGACAGGCAATCAGCCCCAGCATTTT. Translated: CATSGTGNQPQHF.

The chain uses TRBV12-3 or TRBV12-4 and TRBJ2-3; D possibly corresponds to TRBD1 (5 bases). This CDR3 has 13 amino acids. Trimming stripped 6 bases from V and 6 bases from J, with 13 bases between. Here the CDR3 reads CASRQGSRDTQYF. The CDR3 bases are TGTGCCAGCAGGCAGGGATCCCGCGATACGCAGTATTTT.

Only a few counts were recorded for this clone. The chain carries TRBV11-3 and TRBJ2-3, with 7 bases lining up with TRBD1. The CDR3 covers 14 residues. Germline assignment: CDR1 SGHNT and CDR2 YENEEA. V gave up 5 bases and J gave up 6 bases; unmatched junction bases: 8. CDR3 nucleotide sequence: TGTGCCAGCAGCGATAGGGGGCGTCTGGATACGCAGTATTTT. Its protein is CASSDRGRLDTQYF.

CDR3 region: CASSPRRGGRPGEQFF. CDR3 DNA: TGTGCCAGCAGCCCCCGTCGGGGGGGCCGCCCTGGTGAGCAGTTCTTC. The V call is TRBV11-3, the J call TRBJ2-1, with 8 bases that match TRBD2. Germline trimming cut 5 bases from V and 9 bases from J; bases unmatched to any gene: 15. Looked up from germline, CDR1 is SGHNT and CDR2 is YENEEA. The CDR3 is 16 residues long. Based on the CDR3 plus reference TRBV11-3 and TRBJ2-1, the full variable domain is EAGVVQSPRYKIIEKKQPVAFWCNPISGHNTLYWYLQNLGQGPELLIRYENEEAVDDSQLPKDRFSAERLKGVDSTLKIQPAELGDSAVYLCASSPRRGGRPGEQFFGPGTRLTVL.

The rearrangement joins TRBV5-1 to TRBJ2-5; the match to TRBD2 covers 10 bases. V trimming: 1 base; J trimming: 1 base; junction bases outside the gene matches: 7. The CDR3 covers 17 residues. Germline lookup yields CDR1 SGHRS and CDR2 YFSETQ. The CDR3 DNA is TGCGCCAGCAGCTTGTATAGTAGCGGGAGGACCCAAGAGACCCAGTACTTC. This encodes CASSLYSSGRTQETQYF. Full variable domain (outside the CDR3, taken from reference TRBV5-1 and TRBJ2-5): KAGVTQTPRYLIKTRGQQVTLSCSPISGHRSVSWYQQTPGQGLQFLFEYFSETQRNKGNFPGRFSGRQFSNSRSEMNVSTLELGDSALYLCASSLYSSGRTQETQYFGPGTRLLVL.

The chain employs TRBV29-1 and TRBJ1-1; no reliable D call. This CDR3 has 11 amino acids. Between the trimmed V and J ends, which lost 4 bases and 1 base, there was a span of 4 bases. The germline gives CDR1 SQVTM, CDR2 ANQGSEA. In DNA form, the CDR3 reads TGCAGCGTTGCTCCGAACACTGAAGCTTTCTTT. It codes for CSVAPNTEAFF.

This sequence joins TRBV28 and TRBJ2-3; TRBD2 matches at 10 bases. This CDR3 is built from 14 residues. CDR1 is MDHEN and CDR2 is SYDVKM in the germline V gene. J gave up 5 bases and V 8 bases, and 7 bases lay outside the gene matches. CDR3 nucleotides: TGTGCCAGCGGTAGCGGGGGGCCGATAGATACGCAGTATTTT. Residues: CASGSGGPIDTQYF.

The chain combines TRBV10-3 with TRBJ2-1; maybe TRBD1 (5 bases). The CDR3 length is 14 residues. V was pared by 6 bases and J by 2 bases, with 11 bases between. Germline V gene data show CDR1 as ENHRY and CDR2 as SYGVKD. CDR3 region: CAIRQDLAYNEQFF. Here the CDR3 DNA reads TGTGCCATCAGACAGGACCTGGCCTACAATGAGCAGTTCTTC.

The chain joins TRBV6-5 to TRBJ1-3, with 10 bases matching TRBD1. The CDR3 loop spans 15 amino acids. V dropped 5 bases and J dropped 0; count of bases not matched to a gene: 1. In germline, CDR1 is MNHEY, CDR2 SVGAGI. CDR3 nucleotides: TGTGCCAGCAGTCGGGACAGGGGCTCTGGAAACACCATATATTTT. Translated, it gives CASSRDRGSGNTIYF.

The rearrangement links TRBV3-1 (or the pseudogene TRBV3-2) to TRBJ2-3; TRBD1 matches at 7 bases. The V segment lost 5 bases and the J segment 2 bases; nucleotides outside the gene matches: 7. Germline CDR1 and CDR2: LGHDT and YNNKEL (reference sequence). The CDR3 runs to 15 residues. The DNA of the CDR3 is TGTGCCAGCAGCAAAACAGGGGCCTCCACAGATACGCAGTATTTT. Amino acids: CASSKTGASTDTQYF.

The chain couples TRBV14 to TRBJ2-5, with 15 bases aligning to TRBD2. The germline gives CDR1 SGHDN, CDR2 FVKESK. With V trimmed by 6 bases and J by 1 base, 6 bases remained unmatched. The CDR3 covers 17 residues. The CDR3 loop is CASSKGLAGGPQETQYF. Written as DNA, the CDR3 is TGTGCCAGCAGTAAGGGACTAGCGGGAGGACCCCAAGAGACCCAGTACTTC.

The genes are TRBV6-6 and TRBJ2-7; D may be TRBD2 (6 bases). The CDR3 has 15 residues. V dropped 6 bases and J dropped 2 bases, with 17 bases sitting between them. CDR1 and CDR2 from the germline V gene are MNHNY and SVGAGI (reference sequence). The CDR3 sequence is CASRDNGGTAYEQYF. The CDR3 DNA reads TGTGCCAGCAGGGATAACGGCGGGACGGCCTACGAGCAGTACTTC.

The chain combines TRBV7-9 with TRBJ1-4, with a possible D match to TRBD1 (5 bases). Per the germline V gene, CDR1 is SEHNR and CDR2 is FQNEAQ (reference sequence). The ends were cut back, 7 bases at V and 7 bases at J, with 13 bases in the middle. The length of the CDR3 is 13 residues. The CDR3, as DNA: TGTGCCAGCAATTTTGGGGCAGGTGAAAAACTGTTTTTT. It encodes CASNFGAGEKLFF. Full variable domain (rest looked up from reference TRBV7-9 and TRBJ1-4): DTGVSQNPRHKITKRGQNVTFRCDPISEHNRLYWYRQTLGQGPEFLTYFQNEAQLEKSRLLSDRFSAERPKGSFSTLEIQRTEQGDSAMYLCASNFGAGEKLFFGSGTQLSVL.

The rearrangement joins TRBV6-5 to TRBJ2-3, with TRBD2 matching over 9 bases. The junction had 6 bases not matched to a gene; V was cut back by 6 bases and J by 2 bases. CDR1 is MNHEY, CDR2 SVGAGI, per germline. The CDR3 has 15 residues. The CDR3 region is CASRSSGRTTDTQYF. CDR3 DNA sequence: TGTGCCAGCAGAAGTAGCGGGAGAACCACAGATACGCAGTATTTT.

The V gene is TRBV28, the J gene TRBJ2-7, with 10 bases identical to TRBD2. CDR3 size: 15 residues. Germline V gene sequence: CDR1 MDHEN, CDR2 SYDVKM. V lost 2 bases and J lost 4; bases outside the gene matches: 5. The CDR3 is CASSLRGLADYEQYF. The DNA of the CDR3 is TGTGCCAGCAGTTTAAGAGGACTAGCGGATTACGAGCAGTACTTC. Complete variable domain (other parts from reference TRBV28 and TRBJ2-7): DVKVTQSSRYLVKRTGEKVFLECVQDMDHENMFWYRQDPGLGLRLIYFSYDVKMKEKGDIPEGYSVSREKKERFSLILESASTNQTSMYLCASSLRGLADYEQYFGPGTRLTVT.

The rearrangement uses TRBV5-1 and TRBJ1-6; D is perhaps TRBD1 (6 bases). The ends were cut back, 4 bases at V and 6 bases at J, with 14 bases in the middle. CDR1 and CDR2 (germline): SGHRS, YFSETQ. This CDR3 comprises 15 residues. The CDR3 DNA sequence: TGCGCCAGCAGCCCCCCAGGACAGCTTAATTCACCCCTCCACTTT. The encoded protein is CASSPPGQLNSPLHF.

This chain links TRBV9 with TRBJ2-3; 9 bases match TRBD2. The V segment lost 3 bases and the J segment 2 bases; nucleotides outside the gene matches: 7. The germline V gene encodes CDR1 SGDLS and CDR2 YYNGEE. The CDR3 covers 16 residues. The CDR3 DNA reads TGTGCCAGCAGCGCCGGACTAGCGCCGAACACAGATACGCAGTATTTT. It translates to CASSAGLAPNTDTQYF.

This rearrangement joins TRBV19 to TRBJ2-5; TRBD1 aligns across 7 bases. Germline V gene lookup returns CDR1 LNHDA and CDR2 SQIVND (reference sequence). V trimming: 10 bases; J trimming: 6 bases; junction bases outside the gene matches: 11. The CDR3 runs to 13 residues. The CDR3 DNA follows: TGTGCCACACGATCCGGGACAGAAAAGACCCAGTACTTC. Protein: CATRSGTEKTQYF.